This T cell receptor beta chain comes out of a study of CD4 T cells in relation to SARS-CoV-2 and coronaviruses. Overall study: ViraFEST: roughly 10-day antigen culture of PBMCs, then TCR beta CDR3 sequencing.

Study-wide points: Each donor contributed either pre-pandemic or post-infection samples, not both.

As to this clone: Its antigen remains unknown.

Trimming removed 8 bases at V and 0 bases at J, with 8 bases between. This CDR3 contains 13 residues. Germline assignment: CDR1 MNHEY and CDR2 SVGAGI. Naive or memory CD4+ cells were cultured 1:1 with T cell-depleted PBMCs plus CEF. The method was immunoSEQ multiplex PCR; TCRdb's version includes in-frame clones alone and lacks a portion of them. The sample records approximately 36,000 clones, roughly 80% being singletons. Source material: naive CD4+ T cells from PBMCs, cultured in vitro. The subset was: naive CD4+ T cells isolated by negative enrichment. The gene calls are TRBV6-5 and TRBJ1-5; TRBD1 might be the D (5 bases). This receptor was taken from an adult with COVID-19. The CDR3 loop is CASRRGSNQPQHF. The CDR3, as DNA: TGTGCCAGCCGGAGGGGTAGCAATCAGCCCCAGCATTTT.